Presented here are 10 T cell receptor beta chains from one specimen sequenced in a study of shared clonotypes between healthy human individuals. The method was immunoSEQ multiplex PCR; TCRdb's version includes in-frame clones alone and lacks a portion of them. The repertoire holds hundreds of thousands of clones, with 60% to 75% as singletons. The sample comprised memory CD4+ T cells sorted from blood. The subset denotes: CD45RA-negative fraction. The receptors stem from a young woman in good health.

The rearrangement joins TRBV10-1 to TRBJ1-3; no clear D gene. CDR1 is WNHNN and CDR2 is SYGVQD in the germline V gene (reference sequence). The V and J ends lost 8 bases and 4 bases respectively, with 21 bases between them. The CDR3 has 16 residues. The CDR3 bases are TGCGCCAGCCTAAACAGTATTGAGCTTTTCGGAAACACCATATATTTT. Its translation: CASLNSIELFGNTIYF.

The chain has TRBV5-1 and TRBJ1-1; 8 bases line up with TRBD1. Looked up from germline, CDR1 is SGHRS and CDR2 is YFSETQ. The CDR3 has 15 residues. Trimming removed 4 bases from V and 6 bases from J; junction bases left unmatched: 11. The CDR3 reads CASSVRDRSISEAFF. Written as DNA, the CDR3 is TGCGCCAGCAGCGTACGGGACAGGTCGATCTCTGAAGCTTTCTTT. Combining the CDR3 with reference TRBV5-1 and TRBJ1-1 gives the whole variable domain KAGVTQTPRYLIKTRGQQVTLSCSPISGHRSVSWYQQTPGQGLQFLFEYFSETQRNKGNFPGRFSGRQFSNSRSEMNVSTLELGDSALYLCASSVRDRSISEAFFGQGTRLTVV.

This clone was seen a handful of times. This chain links TRBV5-1 with TRBJ2-3, with TRBD2 identical over 8 bases. The CDR3 has 21 amino acids. V was clipped by 2 bases and J by 0 bases; unmatched bases: 20. The germline CDR1 and CDR2 sequences are SGHRS and YFSETQ. The CDR3 bases are TGCGCCAGCAGCTTCGAGACCGGGACTAGGGCGTTTAGGGGCAGCACAGATACGCAGTATTTT. Translated: CASSFETGTRAFRGSTDTQYF.

This CDR3 reads CASSTGEMNTEAFF. The CDR3, as DNA: TGCGCCAGCAGCACAGGAGAGATGAACACTGAAGCTTTCTTT. The chain joins TRBV5-1 to TRBJ1-1; a possible D gene is TRBD1 (5 bases). CDR3 length: 14 amino acids. The V end lost 4 bases, the J end lost 0 bases, and 10 bases lay between the germline ends. The V gene's germline CDR1 is SGHRS and CDR2 YFSETQ.

This chain joins TRBV27 and TRBJ1-5, with TRBD1 as a possible D gene (5 bases). The V end lost 5 bases, the J end lost 6 bases, and 11 bases lay between the germline ends. Per the germline V gene, CDR1 is MNHEY and CDR2 is SMNVEV (reference sequence). The length of the CDR3 is 13 residues. The CDR3 nucleotides are TGTGCCAGCAGTGATAGACAGCTTCAGCCCCAGCATTTT. Protein product: CASSDRQLQPQHF.

A few counts support this clone. Other nucleotide sequences in the sample specify the same CDR3. In nucleotides, the CDR3 is TGTGCCAGCAGTGACCAGGGGAGGCTGAACACTGAAGCTTTCTTT. Translating gives CASSDQGRLNTEAFF. The V and J genes are TRBV6-1 and TRBJ1-1; TRBD1 is a possible D gene (6 bases). Trimming cost V 3 bases and J 0 bases, with 11 bases left between them. Germline V CDR1 and CDR2: MNHNS, SASEGT. The CDR3 sequence is 15 residues long.

This sequence joins TRBV7-3 and TRBJ2-1; TRBD2 matches at 7 bases. The V and J ends lost 5 bases and 4 bases, in that order; junction bases with no gene match: 8. Looked up from germline, CDR1 is SGHTA and CDR2 is FQGTGA. This CDR3 contains 15 residues. CDR3 coding DNA: TGTGCCAGCAGCCGCGCCAACGGGGGGTACAATGAGCAGTTCTTC. It codes for CASSRANGGYNEQFF.

This clone was seen a handful of times. The rearrangement links TRBV28 to TRBJ2-6; possible D gene TRBD2, 6 bases. The CDR3 spans 17 residues. Germline CDR1 reads MDHEN; CDR2 reads SYDVKM. V dropped 5 bases and J dropped 0 bases, with 14 bases sitting between them. DNA of the CDR3: TGTGCCAGCAGTCTGACGGGGGTGCCCTCTGGGGCCAACGTCCTGACTTTC. The encoded protein is CASSLTGVPSGANVLTF.

The chain uses TRBV25-1 and TRBJ2-2; 7 bases are a match to TRBD2. Per germline, CDR1 MGHDK and CDR2 SYGVNS. V shed 2 bases, J shed 5 bases, and the junction held 8 bases outside the gene matches. This CDR3 region has 16 residues. The CDR3 spells CASSEGATGGTGELFF. In nucleotides, the CDR3 is TGTGCCAGCAGTGAAGGGGCGACGGGGGGTACCGGGGAGCTGTTTTTT.

In its sample, this clone was seen once. The CDR3 DNA is TGTGCCAGTAGTGGGGGCGTAGGGGCAGATACGCAGTATTTT. It encodes CASSGGVGADTQYF. The chain couples TRBV19 to TRBJ2-3; possibly TRBD1 for D (6 bases). The CDR3 covers 14 residues. Trimming removed 5 bases at V and 4 bases at J, with 13 bases between. Germline V gives CDR1 LNHDA, CDR2 SQIVND (reference sequence).